This T cell receptor beta chain was profiled in a study of breast tumors, draining lymph nodes, adjacent tissues. Study-wide results and caveats: The data were judged consistent with most tumor T cells coming from lymph node and expanding in tumor. Luminal-like breast cancer showed significantly greater tumor-nontumor repertoire similarity than basal-like breast cancer did.

The lymph nodes were axillary draining lymph nodes from breast cancer patients. In this sample, this clonotype turned up a few times. What it recognizes is unknown. TCRdb re-called the multiplex PCR reads through MiXCR, storing one row per CDR3 protein. The sample lists 75,000 to 100,000 distinct CDR3 sequences, roughly a fifth occurring once. The sequencing input was axillary lymph node tissue. The clonotype originates from a female donor with breast cancer. Some clones in this sample may be carry-over from other donors' samples.

CDR3 region: CASSISTGTGSTPLHF. CDR3 DNA: TGTGCCAGCAGTATATCGACCGGGACAGGGAGCACACCCCTCCACTTT. The chain employs TRBV28 and TRBJ1-6, with 9 positions matching TRBD1. This CDR3 region has 16 residues. From germline, CDR1 is MDHEN and CDR2 SYDVKM. V was clipped by 5 bases and J by 11 bases; unmatched bases: 13. The full variable domain, completed using reference TRBV28 and TRBJ1-6, is DVKVTQSSRYLVKRTGEKVFLECVQDMDHENMFWYRQDPGLGLRLIYFSYDVKMKEKGDIPEGYSVSREKKERFSLILESASTNQTSMYLCASSISTGTGSTPLHFGNGTRLTVT.